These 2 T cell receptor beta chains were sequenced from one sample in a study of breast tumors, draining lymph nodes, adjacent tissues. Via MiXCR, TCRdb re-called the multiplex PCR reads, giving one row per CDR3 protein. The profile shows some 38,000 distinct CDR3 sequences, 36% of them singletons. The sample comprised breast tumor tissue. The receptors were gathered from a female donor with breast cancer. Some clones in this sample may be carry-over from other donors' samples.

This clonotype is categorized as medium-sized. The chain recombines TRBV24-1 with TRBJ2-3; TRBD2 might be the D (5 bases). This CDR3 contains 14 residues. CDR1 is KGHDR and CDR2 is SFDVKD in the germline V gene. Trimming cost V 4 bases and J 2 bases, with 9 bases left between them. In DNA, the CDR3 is TGTGCCACCAGTGAGTTCGGGAACACAGATACGCAGTATTTT. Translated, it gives CATSEFGNTDTQYF.

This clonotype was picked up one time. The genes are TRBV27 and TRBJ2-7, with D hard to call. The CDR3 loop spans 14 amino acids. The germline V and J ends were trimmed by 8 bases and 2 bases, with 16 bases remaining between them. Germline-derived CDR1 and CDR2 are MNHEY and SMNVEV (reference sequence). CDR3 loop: CASYVDTFPYEQYF. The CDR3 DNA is TGTGCCAGCTACGTGGATACTTTTCCCTACGAGCAGTACTTC.